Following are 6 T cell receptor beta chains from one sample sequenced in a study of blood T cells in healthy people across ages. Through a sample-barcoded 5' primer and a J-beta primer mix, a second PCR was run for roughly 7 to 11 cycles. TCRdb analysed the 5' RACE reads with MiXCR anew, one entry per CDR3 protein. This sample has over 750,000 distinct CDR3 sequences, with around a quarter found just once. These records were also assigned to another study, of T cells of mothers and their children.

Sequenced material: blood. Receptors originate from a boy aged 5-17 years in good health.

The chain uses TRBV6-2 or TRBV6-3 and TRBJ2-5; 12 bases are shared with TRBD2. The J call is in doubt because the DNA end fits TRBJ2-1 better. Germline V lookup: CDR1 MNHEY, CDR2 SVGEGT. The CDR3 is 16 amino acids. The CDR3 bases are TGTGCCAGCAGCCAGACGGGACTAGCGGGCAACAATGAGCAGTTCTTC. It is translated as CASSQTGLAGNNEQFF.

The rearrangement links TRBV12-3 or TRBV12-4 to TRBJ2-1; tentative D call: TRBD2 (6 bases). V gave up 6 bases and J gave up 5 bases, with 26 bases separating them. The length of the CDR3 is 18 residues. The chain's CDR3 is CASRYRDGGVGANNEQFF. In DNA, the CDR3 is TGTGCCAGCAGGTACCGGGATGGAGGGGTTGGGGCGAACAATGAGCAGTTCTTC.

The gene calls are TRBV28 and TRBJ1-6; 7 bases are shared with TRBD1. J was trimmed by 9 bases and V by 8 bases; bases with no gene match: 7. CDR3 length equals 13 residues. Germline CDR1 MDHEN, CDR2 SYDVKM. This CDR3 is CASLSSGGSPLHF. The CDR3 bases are TGTGCCAGCCTGTCATCAGGGGGTTCACCCCTCCACTTT.

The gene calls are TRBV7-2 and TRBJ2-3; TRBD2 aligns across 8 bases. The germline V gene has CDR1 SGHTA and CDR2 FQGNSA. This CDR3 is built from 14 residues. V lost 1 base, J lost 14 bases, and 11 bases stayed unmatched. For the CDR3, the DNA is TGTGCCAGCAGCTTAGAAGTTAGCGGGGACCCGCGGTATTTT. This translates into CASSLEVSGDPRYF.

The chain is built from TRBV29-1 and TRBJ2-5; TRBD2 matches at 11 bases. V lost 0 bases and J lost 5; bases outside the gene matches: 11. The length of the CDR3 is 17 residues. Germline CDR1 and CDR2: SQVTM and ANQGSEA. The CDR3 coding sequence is TGCAGCGTTGAAGATCCGCTAGCGGGGGGTGCACTGGAGACCCAGTACTTC. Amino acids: CSVEDPLAGGALETQYF.

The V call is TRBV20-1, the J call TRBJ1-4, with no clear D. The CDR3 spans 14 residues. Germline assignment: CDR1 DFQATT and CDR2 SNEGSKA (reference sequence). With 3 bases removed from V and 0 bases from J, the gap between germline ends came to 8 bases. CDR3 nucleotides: TGCAGTGCTAGCACAGTTTCAACTAATGAAAAACTGTTTTTT. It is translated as CSASTVSTNEKLFF.